One and the same sample provided the 8 T cell receptor beta chains below, sequenced in a study of cytomegalovirus exposure and HLA in healthy donors. 13 Jbeta primers and 60 Vbeta primers were used for the PCR. Assay: immunoSEQ multiplex PCR; the TCRdb copy retains only in-frame clones and omits some. The profile shows some 120,000 clones, over 80% of them singletons. Sample: PBMCs. These receptors all stem from a man between 18 and 29 years old in good health and CMV-seropositive.

V and J are TRBV11-2 and TRBJ1-1; no firm D call. V was pared by 1 base and J by 2 bases, with 8 bases between. The CDR3 runs 14 residues. Germline V gene sequence: CDR1 SGHAT, CDR2 FQNNGV. The CDR3 protein is CASSLGSINTEAFF. Written as DNA, the CDR3 is TGTGCCAGCAGCTTAGGCAGTATCAACACTGAAGCTTTCTTT.

This chain's CDR3 is CASSQDIINAGLGGANVLTF. The CDR3 coding sequence is TGCGCCAGCAGCCAAGATATAATAAATGCGGGTCTGGGGGGGGCCAACGTCCTGACTTTC. The V gene is TRBV4-1, the J gene TRBJ2-6, with D tentatively TRBD2 (5 bases). The CDR3 is 20 residues long. Germline CDR1 reads MGHRA; CDR2 reads YSYEKL. V shed 0 bases and J shed 4 bases, with 22 bases lying between them.

The chain has TRBV4-1 and TRBJ1-1, with 8 bases matching TRBD1. This CDR3 contains 14 residues. The germline CDR1 and CDR2 sequences are MGHRA and YSYEKL. V trimming: 2 bases; J trimming: 7 bases; junction bases outside the gene matches: 6. The CDR3 DNA is TGCGCCAGCAGCCAAATCCTTGGGACAGGTGAAGCTTTCTTT. Encoded protein: CASSQILGTGEAFF.

This clone was seen just once. V and J are TRBV6-5 and TRBJ2-7, with D maybe TRBD1 (6 bases). There are 14 residues in the CDR3. From germline, CDR1 is MNHEY and CDR2 SVGAGI. V was shortened by 0 bases and J by 3 bases, with 9 bases between the two germline ends. The CDR3 is CASSYSGTNYEQYF. The CDR3 DNA is TGTGCCAGCAGTTACTCCGGGACAAACTACGAGCAGTACTTC.

This clone was observed once. V is TRBV5-8 and J is TRBJ2-3, with 7 bases lining up with TRBD1. The germline CDR1 and CDR2 sequences are SGHTS and YDEGEE. The CDR3 is 14 amino acids. V gave up 0 bases and J gave up 4 bases; unmatched junction bases: 2. CDR3 region: CASSLEQGSDTQYF. DNA for the CDR3: TGTGCCAGCAGCTTGGAACAGGGGTCAGATACGCAGTATTTT.

The CDR3 DNA reads as TGTGCCTGGAGGCCCGAGGGCCCCTATGGCTACACCTTC. This sequence encodes CAWRPEGPYGYTF. The gene calls are TRBV30 and TRBJ1-2; D gene uncertain. Trimming took off 3 bases at V and 4 bases at J, with 12 bases between the two ends. Per germline, CDR1 GTSNPN and CDR2 SVGIG (reference sequence). The CDR3 covers 13 residues.

V and J are TRBV10-2 and TRBJ2-5, with TRBD2 as a possible D gene (6 bases). This CDR3 comprises 14 residues. The V end lost 2 bases, the J end lost 1 base, and 8 bases lay between the germline ends. Germline V gene sequence: CDR1 WSHSY, CDR2 SAAADI. CDR3 sequence: CASSEIAVQETQYF. The CDR3 coding sequence is TGCGCCAGCAGTGAGATAGCGGTCCAAGAGACCCAGTACTTC.

The chain combines TRBV6-4 with TRBJ2-6, with TRBD1 matching over 8 bases. This CDR3 is 15 amino acids long. After removal of 4 bases from V and 3 bases from J, the junction contained 2 bases not matched to a gene. Per germline, CDR1 MRHNA and CDR2 SNTAGT. The CDR3 nucleotides are TGTGCCAGCAGTGCAGGGGGCGGTGGGGCCAACGTCCTGACTTTC. Translated: CASSAGGGGANVLTF.